This TCR beta chain was captured in a study of blood T cells in healthy people across ages. Across the study: Every two T cells gave about one barcoded beta molecule via template switching.

Using a J-beta primer mix together with a sample-barcoded 5' primer, a second PCR was run for roughly 7 to 12 cycles. TCRdb processed the 5' RACE reads anew with MiXCR; each CDR3 protein has one entry. This sample has some 930,000 distinct CDR3 sequences; 25% to 30% occur once, and the top ten carry 10%. Many counts were recorded for this clonotype. In germline, CDR1 is MGHRA, CDR2 YSYEKL. The CDR3 has 17 amino acids. J lost 3 bases, V lost 0 bases, and 9 bases had no gene match. The data also belong to a second study, concerning T cells of mothers and their children. That report adds: Slightly higher but non-significant overlap marked related mother-child pairs versus unrelated pairs.

This sequence originates from a woman in her forties in good health. J is TRBJ2-7 and V is TRBV4-1, with 9 bases that match TRBD2. Sequenced: blood. CDR3 amino acids: CASSQEGTSGGYYEQYF. The CDR3 region has the DNA TGCGCCAGCAGCCAAGAAGGAACCAGCGGGGGGTACTACGAGCAGTACTTC.